The rows below give T cell receptor beta chains drawn from one sample of a study of blood T cell repertoires in COVID-19. Clones were sequenced by immunoSEQ multiplex PCR, and TCRdb holds only the in-frame ones, with some missing. The table includes a few hundred thousand clones, 80% to 90% detected once. Sequenced sample: PBMCs or T cells enriched from blood (not recorded which). Receptor source: a woman aged 45-65 years who had recovered from COVID-19. Each CDR3 is given with its conserved first and last residue. D genes are given only for firm matches. Some rows mark clone size as missing; the rest say once, few, many or name a class of expanded clone.

V	J	size	D	DNA	CDR3
TRBV18	TRBJ2-1	NA	TRBD2	TGTGCCAGCTCACCCCTCCTTGGCGGGGGAGGCTACAATGAGCAGTTCTTC	CASSPLLGGGGYNEQFF
TRBV2	TRBJ1-4	NA	NA	TGTGCCAGCTGCACCGGGAGTGGAAAACTGTTTTTT	CASCTGSGKLFF
TRBV27	TRBJ1-6	NA	TRBD1	TGTGCCAGCAGAAAAGCATGGACAGGGCGCGGGCATTCACCCCTCCACTTT	CASRKAWTGRGHSPLHF
TRBV6-1	TRBJ1-2	once	NA	TGTGCCAGCAGTGAAATCTCGGAGGGGAGTTACACCTTC	CASSEISEGSYTF
TRBV12-3/TRBV12-4	TRBJ1-2	few	NA	TGTGCCAGCAGTTTGACTTCTTATGGCTACACCTTC	CASSLTSYGYTF
TRBV3-1/TRBV3-2	TRBJ1-1	NA	NA	TGTGCCAGCAGCCAAGGAGGGGGTCCGAACACTGAAGCTTTCTTT	CASSQGGGPNTEAFF
TRBV28	TRBJ2-3	once	TRBD1	TGTGCCAGCAGTCAACAGGGGAATACGCAGTATTTT	CASSQQGNTQYF
TRBV2	TRBJ2-1	once	TRBD1	TGTGCCAGCAGTACAGGACAGGGGCGATTATACAATGAGCAGTTCTTC	CASSTGQGRLYNEQFF
TRBV30	TRBJ2-3	NA	NA	TGTGCCTGGAGTGTACAGCGGGCAGGGACAGATACGCAGTATTTT	CAWSVQRAGTDTQYF
TRBV3-1/TRBV3-2	TRBJ1-3	NA	TRBD1	TGTGCCAGCAGCCAAGCAGGGGGAAAAAGAAACACCATATATTTT	CASSQAGGKRNTIYF
TRBV18	TRBJ1-1	once	TRBD1	TGTGCCAGCTCACCCGCCGGGACAGTTAACACTGAAGCTTTCTTT	CASSPAGTVNTEAFF
TRBV2	TRBJ1-2	NA	NA	TGTGCCAGCAGTGGGGGGCAAAACTATGGCTACACCTTC	CASSGGQNYGYTF
TRBV27	TRBJ2-7	NA	TRBD1	TGTGCCAGCAGCCTCGTCCCGGGACAGGGATACCAGGAGCAGTACTTC	CASSLVPGQGYQEQYF
TRBV13	TRBJ1-2	NA	NA	TGTGCCAGCAGCTTAGAGGACCGCGGGTGGTATGGCTACACCTTC	CASSLEDRGWYGYTF
TRBV28	TRBJ1-1	few	TRBD1	TGTGCCAGCAGTTTATACAGGGGCGGTATGAACACTGAAGCTTTCTTT	CASSLYRGGMNTEAFF
TRBV6-5	TRBJ2-7	NA	NA	TGTGCCAGCAGTTACTCTAACCCGGACGGACTGGAGCAGTACTTC	CASSYSNPDGLEQYF
TRBV19	TRBJ2-2	NA	NA	TGTGCCAGTAGTATAAGGGGCGCGAACACCGGGGAGCTGTTTTTT	CASSIRGANTGELFF
TRBV5-1	TRBJ1-1	NA	TRBD1	TGCGCCAGCAGCCGTGACAGGGAGGACACTGAAGCTTTCTTT	CASSRDREDTEAFF
TRBV2	TRBJ2-5	NA	TRBD2	TGTGCCAGCAGTCTTCGACTAGCGGGGGGCCAAGAGACCCAGTACTTC	CASSLRLAGGQETQYF
TRBV7-3	TRBJ2-3	once	TRBD2	TGTGCCAGCAGCTCCAGGGTAGCGGGGTTGGCAGATACGCAGTATTTT	CASSSRVAGLADTQYF
TRBV28	TRBJ1-5	NA	NA	TGTGCCAGCAGCGGGGGGCAACGGAATCAGCCCCAGCATTTT	CASSGGQRNQPQHF
TRBV7-9	TRBJ2-2	NA	TRBD1	TGTGCCAGCAGTACCACCGACAGGGCGAACACCGGGGAGCTGTTTTTT	CASSTTDRANTGELFF
TRBV7-2	TRBJ2-1	NA	TRBD2	TGTGCCAGCAGCTTAGGCTTTAGCGGGGGGGCAAATGAGCAGTTCTTC	CASSLGFSGGANEQFF
TRBV24-1	TRBJ1-2	NA	NA	TGTGCCACCAGGGGGGCCGCCGCATATGGCTACACCTTC	CATRGAAAYGYTF
TRBV6-6	TRBJ1-6	many	NA	TGTGCCAGCAGTGCCCAGATTTATAATTCACCCCTCCACTTT	CASSAQIYNSPLHF
TRBV9	TRBJ1-2	NA	TRBD1	TGTGCCAGCAGCGCCGCGACAGGGGGCCGCAGAATAGGCTACACCTTC	CASSAATGGRRIGYTF
TRBV6-5	TRBJ2-7	NA	TRBD2	TGTGCCGTCACGCGGGGGTCCCCCTACGAGCAGTACTTC	CAVTRGSPYEQYF
TRBV7-8	TRBJ2-5	once	NA	TGTGCCAGCAGCTCCCGAGAGACCCAGTACTTC	CASSSRETQYF
TRBV4-3	TRBJ2-7	NA	NA	TGCGCCAGCAGCCAAGCCCCGGGCTCCTACGAGCAGTACTTC	CASSQAPGSYEQYF
TRBV29-1	TRBJ1-2	NA	NA	TGCAGCGACCTCAAACTGGGACAAGATAACTATGGCTACACCTTC	CSDLKLGQDNYGYTF
TRBV28	TRBJ1-2	NA	NA	TGTGCCAGCAGCAAACGACAGGTCCCTATAAACTACACCTTC	CASSKRQVPINYTF
TRBV9	TRBJ1-3	NA	NA	TGTGCCAGCAGCGTAGATCCCAGAGGAGGGGTTGGTGGAAACACCATATATTTT	CASSVDPRGGVGGNTIYF
TRBV3-1/TRBV3-2	TRBJ1-4	NA	NA	TGTGCCAGCAGCCCCGGGGGGGATGAAAAACTGTTTTTT	CASSPGGDEKLFF
TRBV4-1	TRBJ1-2	NA	TRBD1	TGCGCCAGCAGCCATATCAAACAGGGGGCGGATTATGGCTACACCTTC	CASSHIKQGADYGYTF
TRBV3-1/TRBV3-2	TRBJ1-2	NA	NA	TGTGCCAGCAGCCAAGGTCCGGGGGGAGGCTTCTATGGCTACACCTTC	CASSQGPGGGFYGYTF
TRBV4-1	TRBJ2-7	few	TRBD1	TGCGCCAGCAGCTCCCCGGGACAGGCCACCTACGAGCAGTACTTC	CASSSPGQATYEQYF
TRBV4-1	TRBJ2-5	NA	TRBD1	TGCGCCAGCAGCCAAGATCACAGGGGGCGAGAGACCCAGTACTTC	CASSQDHRGRETQYF
TRBV27	TRBJ2-7	NA	NA	TGTGCCAGCAGTTTATCAGGGGTCCCCTACGAGCAGTACTTC	CASSLSGVPYEQYF
TRBV5-8	TRBJ2-1	once	NA	TGTGCCAGCAGCTTGTTGGGGTTAGGCCCTAGGGGGACTGAGCAGTTCTTC	CASSLLGLGPRGTEQFF
TRBV3-1/TRBV3-2	TRBJ1-5	NA	NA	TGTGCCAGCAGCCAGGGGGGGCAGGGCCGACAGCCCCAGCATTTT	CASSQGGQGRQPQHF
TRBV4-3	TRBJ2-1	once	TRBD1	TGCGCCAGCAGCCAAGACTGGTACGGGACAGGACACAATGAGCAGTTCTTC	CASSQDWYGTGHNEQFF
TRBV5-1	TRBJ1-1	NA	NA	TGCGCCAGCAGCTTGCGGGGGGTGAACACTGAAGCTTTCTTT	CASSLRGVNTEAFF
TRBV11-2	TRBJ2-3	NA	NA	TGTGCCAGCAGCTTATTGGGAGGAACAGATACGCAGTATTTT	CASSLLGGTDTQYF
TRBV28	TRBJ1-2	NA	TRBD1	TGTGCCAGCAGTGTGGGACAGATGTATGGCTACACCTTC	CASSVGQMYGYTF
TRBV4-2	TRBJ1-2	NA	NA	TGTGCCAGCAGCCAAGATAGACTCAACTATGGCTACACCTTC	CASSQDRLNYGYTF
TRBV6-2/TRBV6-3	TRBJ2-1	NA	TRBD1	TGTGCCAGCAGCCCTTACCCCGGGACAGGGAATTACAATGAGCAGTTCTTC	CASSPYPGTGNYNEQFF
TRBV27	TRBJ1-2	NA	TRBD1	TGTGCCAGCAGTCTAAAAGAGACAGGGTATGGCTACACCTTC	CASSLKETGYGYTF
TRBV30	TRBJ1-6	NA	NA	TGTGCCTGGAGTGCAGCATTAGGATCGGGATCACCCCTCCACTTT	CAWSAALGSGSPLHF
TRBV5-1	TRBJ2-7	once	TRBD1	TGCGCCAGCAGCGAGATTCAGGGGGCAGACGAGCAGTACTTC	CASSEIQGADEQYF
TRBV7-2	TRBJ2-7	NA	TRBD1	TGTGCCAGCAGCTGGGGACAGGGGAGAACGTACGAGCAGTACTTC	CASSWGQGRTYEQYF
TRBV9	TRBJ2-1	NA	NA	TGTGCCAGCAGCTTATCGGGGTTCTACAATGAGCAGTTCTTC	CASSLSGFYNEQFF
TRBV7-9	TRBJ1-4	NA	TRBD1	TGTGCCAGCAGCTCCGGGTGGGGGACAGTTTCTAATGAAAAACTGTTTTTT	CASSSGWGTVSNEKLFF
TRBV27	TRBJ1-6	NA	NA	TGTGCCAGCAGTTTATGGAGCAGAAATAATTCACCCCTCCACTTT	CASSLWSRNNSPLHF
TRBV6-6	TRBJ1-2	NA	NA	TGTGCCAGCAGTTACTCGACGGGGGGGCCCTATGGCTACACCTTC	CASSYSTGGPYGYTF
TRBV11-2	TRBJ1-5	NA	NA	TGTGCCAGCAGCCCCCTTTATTGGCCTCAGGGGTGGAATCAGCCCCAGCATTTT	CASSPLYWPQGWNQPQHF
TRBV7-9	TRBJ1-2	NA	NA	TGTGCCAGCAGCTCGCAACGGGAGGGTACGAGTGGCTACACCTTC	CASSSQREGTSGYTF
TRBV3-1/TRBV3-2	TRBJ2-5	NA	NA	TGTGCCAGCAGCCAAATCAGGGGCGTTCGGCAAGAGACCCAGTACTTC	CASSQIRGVRQETQYF
TRBV7-9	TRBJ2-2	NA	NA	TGTGCCAGCAGCAGTTCCGACAGCGCGAACACCGGGGAGCTGTTTTTT	CASSSSDSANTGELFF